Below are 23 T cell receptor beta chains sequenced from a single sample in a study of early T cells in non-severe SARS-CoV-2 infection. TCRdb recomputed calls from the 5' RACE reads with MiXCR, one row per CDR3 protein. The sample consists of fewer than 65,000 distinct CDR3 sequences, roughly 10% of them appearing once. Material: whole blood. The source of these receptors is an adult who was a healthcare worker with PCR-confirmed SARS-CoV-2 infection or an uninfected control (not recorded which).

This clonotype was observed many times. The CDR3 sequence is CASSYSPGLAGLTDTQYF. The CDR3, as DNA: TGTGCCAGCAGTTACTCACCGGGACTAGCGGGCCTCACAGATACGCAGTATTTT. The chain employs TRBV6-6 and TRBJ2-3; TRBD2 matches at 12 bases. The germline CDR1 and CDR2 sequences are MNHNY and SVGAGI (reference sequence). J lost 2 bases, V lost 0 bases, and 6 bases had no gene match. CDR3 length equals 18 residues.

This clonotype was counted at least ten times. The chain couples TRBV30 to TRBJ2-2; D gene ambiguous. V dropped 5 bases and J dropped 8 bases, with 12 bases sitting between them. This CDR3 is built from 12 residues. Germline V gene sequence: CDR1 GTSNPN, CDR2 SVGIG (reference sequence). Written as DNA, the CDR3 is TGTGCCTGGTGCAGTCTTTGGGGGGAGCTGTTTTTT. This sequence encodes CAWCSLWGELFF.

At least ten counts were recorded for this clonotype. The chain joins TRBV6-2 or TRBV6-3 to TRBJ2-7; D is unresolved. CDR3 length equals 13 residues. Germline loops: CDR1 MNHEY, CDR2 SVGEGT. V lost 2 bases, J lost 3 bases, and 8 bases lay in between. CDR3 sequence reads: CASSYDRYYEQYF. The CDR3 coding sequence is TGTGCCAGCAGTTACGATAGGTACTACGAGCAGTACTTC.

This clonotype showed up many times. The rearrangement joins TRBV24-1 to TRBJ2-1, with D possibly being TRBD2 (6 bases). There are 15 residues in the CDR3. Germline CDR1 reads KGHDR; CDR2 reads SFDVKD. With 5 bases removed from V and 7 bases from J, the gap between germline ends came to 17 bases. CDR3 loop: CATSAPGRSGNEQFF. Here the CDR3 DNA reads TGTGCCACCAGTGCCCCCGGGAGATCCGGAAATGAGCAGTTCTTC.

This clonotype has a handful of counts. The chain has TRBV9 and TRBJ1-3, with TRBD1 matching over 10 bases. This CDR3 has 15 residues. Germline V lookup: CDR1 SGDLS, CDR2 YYNGEE. The V gene end was trimmed by 4 bases and the J gene end by 6 bases; junction bases not matched to a gene: 7. DNA of the CDR3: TGTGCCAGCAGCCCCGGACAGGGGGTGCAAAACACCATATATTTT. It specifies CASSPGQGVQNTIYF.

A few counts support this clonotype. This sequence joins TRBV12-3 or TRBV12-4 and TRBJ1-2; TRBD1 might be the D (6 bases). The CDR3 is made up of 14 amino acids. The ends were cut back, 4 bases at V and 7 bases at J, with 16 bases in the middle. CDR3 coding DNA: TGTGCCAGCAGTTGGGGCGCCAGGGGTACTGGCTACACCTTC. It codes for CASSWGARGTGYTF.

The chain joins TRBV29-1 to TRBJ1-1; 8 bases are shared with TRBD1. This CDR3 has 14 amino acids. J was trimmed by 6 bases and V by 3 bases; bases with no gene match: 9. Germline CDR1 SQVTM, CDR2 ANQGSEA. Here the CDR3 reads CSVDRQGAGAEAFF. CDR3 sequence (DNA): TGCAGCGTTGATCGCCAGGGGGCCGGCGCTGAAGCTTTCTTT.

This clonotype showed up just a few times. The chain carries TRBV7-2 and TRBJ2-3; 13 bases agree with TRBD2. Per the germline V gene, CDR1 is SGHTA and CDR2 is FQGNSA. After removal of 4 bases from V and 4 bases from J, the junction contained 5 bases not matched to a gene. This CDR3 has 16 residues. CDR3 nucleotide sequence: TGTGCCAGCAGCTCAGGACTAGCGGGAGTTGCAGATACGCAGTATTTT. This codes for CASSSGLAGVADTQYF. Based on the CDR3 plus reference TRBV7-2 and TRBJ2-3, the full variable domain is GAGVSQSPSNKVTEKGKDVELRCDPISGHTALYWYRQSLGQGLEFLIYFQGNSAPDKSGLPSDRFSAERTGGSVSTLTIQRTQQEDSAVYLCASSSGLAGVADTQYFGPGTRLTVL.

In this sample, this clonotype turned up a few times. The V call is TRBV12-3 or TRBV12-4, the J call TRBJ1-2; the D is unclear. The CDR3 is 12 amino acids. V lost 6 bases, J lost 4 bases, and 9 bases lay in between. The CDR3 DNA sequence: TGTGCCAGCAGCCTCACACGCTATGGCTACACCTTC. Protein sequence: CASSLTRYGYTF.

Ten or more counts support this clonotype. The chain carries TRBV29-1 and TRBJ2-2; TRBD1 agrees at 7 bases. V lost 6 bases, J lost 5 bases, and 6 bases stayed unmatched. The CDR3 has 13 amino acids. The V gene's germline CDR1 is SQVTM and CDR2 ANQGSEA. In DNA, the CDR3 is TGCAGCGTGGGGACAGTGGGGACCGGGGAGCTGTTTTTT. Its translation is CSVGTVGTGELFF.

V is TRBV5-1 and J is TRBJ2-1; 15 nucleotides agree with TRBD2. The germline gives CDR1 SGHRS, CDR2 YFSETQ. The CDR3 extends over 17 amino acids. V was pared by 3 bases and J by 4 bases, with 5 bases of the junction left unmatched. The CDR3 region is CASSWTSGRAGYNEQFF. CDR3 bases: TGCGCCAGCAGCTGGACTAGCGGGAGGGCCGGGTACAATGAGCAGTTCTTC.

This clonotype was counted a few times. The chain recombines TRBV12-3 or TRBV12-4 with TRBJ2-1, with 8 bases lining up with TRBD1. CDR3 length equals 13 residues. The V and J ends lost 7 bases and 12 bases, in that order; junction bases with no gene match: 11. The CDR3 region has the DNA TGTGCCAGCAAGGGACAGGCCGATGGAGGGCAGTTCTTC. Translated: CASKGQADGGQFF.

This clonotype was counted ten times or more. The gene calls are TRBV7-2 and TRBJ2-7; D gene uncertain. The CDR3 length is 12 residues. Germline-derived CDR1 and CDR2 are SGHTA and FQGNSA. With 3 bases removed from V and 2 bases from J, the gap between germline ends came to 5 bases. This chain's CDR3 is CASSFLAYEQYF. In DNA, the CDR3 is TGTGCCAGCAGCTTCCTGGCCTACGAGCAGTACTTC.

The chain has TRBV6-6 and TRBJ2-1; the D gene is possibly TRBD1 (6 bases). Trimming removed 4 bases from V and 5 bases from J, with 12 bases in between. The CDR3 spans 14 residues. Germline loops: CDR1 MNHNY, CDR2 SVGAGI (reference sequence). CDR3 protein: CASSSRGSDNEQFF. The CDR3 bases are TGTGCCAGCAGTTCTAGGGGGTCTGACAATGAGCAGTTCTTC.

This clonotype appeared a few times. The V and J genes are TRBV7-9 and TRBJ1-5; D is possibly TRBD1 (5 bases). Trimming took off 0 bases at V and 4 bases at J, with 7 bases between the two ends. The CDR3 consists of 14 residues. CDR1 SEHNR and CDR2 FQNEAQ come from the germline V gene (reference sequence). Here the CDR3 reads CASSLAGENQPQHF. In DNA form, the CDR3 reads TGTGCCAGCAGCTTAGCAGGGGAGAATCAGCCCCAGCATTTT.

The chain recombines TRBV5-4 with TRBJ1-6, with no clear D. V shed 0 bases and J shed 7 bases, with 8 bases lying between them. This CDR3 spans 14 amino acids. The germline CDR1 and CDR2 sequences are SGHNT and YYREEE (reference sequence). CDR3 bases: TGTGCCAGCAGCTTGGAAGTCTCGAATTCACCCCTCCACTTT. This sequence encodes CASSLEVSNSPLHF.

This chain joins TRBV12-3 or TRBV12-4 and TRBJ1-1; a weak D match, TRBD1 (6 bases). The CDR3 spans 17 residues. The germline V and J ends were trimmed by 3 bases and 4 bases, with 21 bases remaining between them. The CDR3 sequence is CASSFSRDTPGGTEAFF. The CDR3 DNA is TGTGCCAGCAGTTTTTCCCGGGACACCCCCGGGGGCACTGAAGCTTTCTTT.

V gene TRBV27 combines with J gene TRBJ1-3; D ambiguous. The CDR3 has 16 residues. Trimming removed 5 bases at V and 2 bases at J, with 16 bases between. Germline-derived CDR1 and CDR2 are MNHEY and SMNVEV (reference sequence). CDR3 nucleotide sequence: TGTGCCAGCAGTCTCTTTTCCATCTCGACTGGAAACACCATATATTTT. Amino acids: CASSLFSISTGNTIYF.

The chain carries TRBV9 and TRBJ2-7; D is unresolved. The germline V gene encodes CDR1 SGDLS and CDR2 YYNGEE. The CDR3 consists of 14 residues. V lost 0 bases to trimming and J lost 0 bases, with 7 bases between them. CDR3 DNA: TGTGCCAGCAGCGTAGGGTCCAGCTCCTACGAGCAGTACTTC. Amino acid sequence: CASSVGSSSYEQYF.

This clonotype was recorded at least ten times. CDR3 sequence (DNA): TGTGCCATCAGTGAGTTTATGGTGAACACTGAAGCTTTCTTT. Amino acids: CAISEFMVNTEAFF. The genes are TRBV10-3 and TRBJ1-1, with D unclear. The CDR3 sequence is 14 residues long. V lost 1 base to trimming and J lost 0 bases, with 6 bases between them. CDR1 and CDR2 (germline): ENHRY, SYGVKD.

V and J are TRBV11-2 and TRBJ2-3, with a possible D match to TRBD2 (5 bases). V shed 0 bases and J shed 6 bases, with 10 bases lying between them. Germline lookup yields CDR1 SGHAT and CDR2 FQNNGV. The CDR3 is 14 residues long. For the CDR3, the DNA is TGTGCCAGCAGCTTAGAGGACTTTAGGGATACGCAGTATTTT. This sequence encodes CASSLEDFRDTQYF.

This clonotype showed up many times. The junction departs from the called germline gene at one end, perhaps through a read error. The chain links TRBV5-1 to TRBJ2-5; D tentatively reads TRBD1 or TRBD2 (5 bases each). CDR1 and CDR2 from the germline V gene are SGHRS and YFSETQ. This CDR3 spans 15 amino acids. The CDR3 region is CASSRFEGPQGTQYF. CDR3 in DNA: TGCGCCAGCAGCCGCTTTGAGGGGCCCCAAGGGACCCAGTACTTC.

The chain recombines TRBV9 with TRBJ1-1, with 9 positions matching TRBD1. Germline assignment: CDR1 SGDLS and CDR2 YYNGEE. The ends lost 7 bases at V and 4 bases at J; junction bases unmatched: 11. The CDR3 consists of 15 residues. CDR3 residues: CASGGLGQGSTEAFF. The CDR3 region has the DNA TGTGCCAGCGGTGGGTTGGGACAGGGTAGCACTGAAGCTTTCTTT.